The 23 T cell receptor beta chains listed next were all sequenced from one sample in a study of OX40 agonist ivuxolimab in advanced cancers. Assay: immunoSEQ multiplex PCR; the TCRdb copy retains only in-frame clones and omits some. In the table there are tens of thousands of clones, about 90% of which are singletons. The material was CD4+ or CD8+ T cells sorted from blood, obtained in a trial of the OX40 agonist ivuxolimab. The receptors shown here come from an adult with an advanced solid tumor such as melanoma, head and neck, liver or kidney cancer.

The V call is TRBV5-5, the J call TRBJ1-2; the D gene is possibly TRBD1 (6 bases). The CDR3 is 16 amino acids. V was cut by 2 bases and J by 7 bases, with 21 bases left in between. CDR1 and CDR2 (germline): SGHKS, YYEKEE (reference sequence). Here the CDR3 DNA reads TGTGCCAGCAGCTTCGAGTACAGGGTACGAAAGGGTGGCTACACCTTC. Translated, it gives CASSFEYRVRKGGYTF.

This clone is a singleton in its sample. The chain employs TRBV30 and TRBJ1-2; 8 nucleotides align to TRBD1. Germline lookup yields CDR1 GTSNPN and CDR2 SVGIG (reference sequence). CDR3 length: 13 amino acids. The J segment lost 2 bases and the V segment lost 3 bases, leaving 2 bases of the junction unmatched. CDR3 sequence reads: CAWRTGVNYGYTF. CDR3 coding DNA: TGTGCCTGGAGGACAGGGGTCAACTATGGCTACACCTTC.

For the CDR3, the DNA is TGTGCCAGCAGGAGACAGGGTGCGCCCGGGGAGCTGTTTTTT. Translated, it gives CASRRQGAPGELFF. The chain uses TRBV11-3 and TRBJ2-2; TRBD1 aligns across 7 bases. The CDR3 extends over 14 amino acids. With V trimmed by 6 bases and J by 6 bases, 7 bases remained unmatched. Germline CDR1 and CDR2: SGHNT and YENEEA.

The chain uses TRBV18 and TRBJ2-5, with D tentatively TRBD2 (5 bases). Between the trimmed V and J ends, which lost 0 bases and 6 bases, there was a span of 5 bases. The CDR3 length is 12 residues. CDR1 is KGHSH, CDR2 LQKENI, per germline. In nucleotides, the CDR3 is TGTGCCAGCTCACCACCCGGGAAGACCCAGTACTTC. Its translation: CASSPPGKTQYF.

The chain carries TRBV18 and TRBJ2-7; D gene uncertain. This CDR3 has 15 residues. V shed 0 bases and J shed 1 base, with 10 bases lying between them. Per germline, CDR1 KGHSH and CDR2 LQKENI. As DNA, the CDR3 is TGTGCCAGCTCACCACCGTATCAAGGATCCTACGAGCAGTACTTC. This encodes CASSPPYQGSYEQYF.

The genes are TRBV29-1 and TRBJ2-7; 10 nucleotides agree with TRBD2. With V trimmed by 6 bases and J by 0 bases, 2 bases remained unmatched. The CDR3 length is 13 residues. The germline V gene encodes CDR1 SQVTM and CDR2 ANQGSEA. The DNA for the CDR3 is TGCAGCGTCATAGCGGGAGGCTCCTACGAGCAGTACTTC. Residues: CSVIAGGSYEQYF.

V gene TRBV11-3 combines with J gene TRBJ2-7; 9 bases are shared with TRBD1. The trim removed 6 bases at V and 2 bases at J, leaving 5 bases unmatched. Germline-derived CDR1 and CDR2 are SGHNT and YENEEA. This CDR3 region has 14 residues. CDR3: CASRLRDRAYEQYF. In nucleotides, the CDR3 is TGTGCCAGCAGGCTACGGGACAGGGCCTACGAGCAGTACTTC.

V gene TRBV20-1 combines with J gene TRBJ2-7; TRBD2 matches at 10 bases. Germline V gives CDR1 DFQATT, CDR2 SNEGSKA (reference sequence). The CDR3 spans 11 residues. CDR3: CTLAGVYEQYF. CDR3 bases: TGCACTCTAGCGGGAGTCTACGAGCAGTACTTC.

This clone was picked up a small number of times. The V call is TRBV7-8, the J call TRBJ2-3; D is uncertain. From germline, CDR1 is SGHVS and CDR2 FQNEAQ. Between the trimmed V and J ends, which lost 0 bases and 10 bases, there was a span of 20 bases. The CDR3 totals 16 residues. CDR3 in amino acids: CASSLAGRSGIVAQYF. DNA of the CDR3: TGTGCCAGCAGCTTAGCTGGCCGAAGTGGGATCGTTGCGCAGTATTTT.

J is TRBJ1-2 and V is TRBV19, with D perhaps matching TRBD1 (5 bases). Germline CDR1 and CDR2: LNHDA and SQIVND (reference sequence). V was clipped by 3 bases and J by 5 bases, with 7 bases between them. The CDR3 has 12 residues. The CDR3 sequence: CASSMGGYGYTF. Here the CDR3 DNA reads TGTGCCAGTAGTATGGGGGGATATGGCTACACCTTC.

V and J are TRBV28 and TRBJ2-7; 9 nucleotides line up with TRBD1. Germline V lookup: CDR1 MDHEN, CDR2 SYDVKM. The CDR3 extends over 15 amino acids. The V and J ends lost 2 bases and 7 bases, in that order; junction bases with no gene match: 9. CDR3 residues: CASSLTTGGAKEQYF. The CDR3 DNA follows: TGTGCCAGCAGTTTAACGACAGGGGGGGCAAAGGAGCAGTACTTC.

V gene TRBV20-1 combines with J gene TRBJ2-7, with a possible D match to TRBD2 (6 bases). The CDR3 is 11 residues long. Trimming shortened V by 4 bases and J by 4 bases, and 8 bases separated the two germline ends. Germline V lookup: CDR1 DFQATT, CDR2 SNEGSKA (reference sequence). The CDR3 nucleotides are TGCAGTGCTAAGACTAGTTACGAGCAGTACTTC. It is translated as CSAKTSYEQYF.

The chain couples TRBV6-4 to TRBJ2-2; D might be TRBD1 (6 bases). Germline V gene lookup returns CDR1 MRHNA and CDR2 SNTAGT. This CDR3 contains 15 residues. Between the trimmed V and J ends, which lost 0 bases and 1 base, there was a span of 6 bases. This CDR3 reads CASSDSGQNTGELFF. CDR3 coding DNA: TGTGCCAGCAGTGACTCGGGACAGAACACCGGGGAGCTGTTTTTT.

This clone was observed once. CDR3 protein: CASSLGSGRLQETQYF. In nucleotides, the CDR3 is TGTGCCAGCAGCTTAGGGAGCGGGAGGCTACAAGAGACCCAGTACTTC. The chain employs TRBV11-2 and TRBJ2-5; 9 positions agree with TRBD2. The V segment lost 1 base and the J segment 2 bases; nucleotides outside the gene matches: 5. The CDR3 sequence is 16 residues long. Germline V gene data show CDR1 as SGHAT and CDR2 as FQNNGV.

The chain joins TRBV23-1 to TRBJ2-7; no definite D call. TRBV23-1 is reported as an ORF; its role is uncertain. Trimming took off 2 bases at V and 7 bases at J, with 12 bases between the two ends. The CDR3 totals 13 residues. In DNA form, the CDR3 reads TGCGCCAGCAGTCAACCCTCCCGGCGAGAGCAGTACTTC. Translation: CASSQPSRREQYF.

This clone appeared once. The J gene is TRBJ2-2, the V gene TRBV19; unclear D gene. Trimming stripped 3 bases from V and 6 bases from J, with 5 bases between. Germline-derived CDR1 and CDR2 are LNHDA and SQIVND (reference sequence). The length of the CDR3 is 12 residues. DNA of the CDR3: TGTGCCAGTAGTATGATCCCCGGGGAGCTGTTTTTT. Amino acids: CASSMIPGELFF.

This clone showed up just a few times. The chain combines TRBV27 with TRBJ2-3; D tentatively fits TRBD1 or TRBD2 (6 bases each). Deletions cut 1 base from V and 3 bases from J, with 14 bases between. CDR1 and CDR2 from the germline V gene are MNHEY and SMNVEV (reference sequence). The CDR3 covers 16 residues. In nucleotides, the CDR3 is TGTGCCAGCAGTTTATTCACGGGGGCAGGAACAGATACGCAGTATTTT. Its protein product is CASSLFTGAGTDTQYF.

This rearrangement joins TRBV6-1 to TRBJ2-1; 9 bases agree with TRBD2. The CDR3 totals 13 residues. The junction had 5 bases not matched to a gene; V was cut back by 10 bases and J by 4 bases. Germline V gives CDR1 MNHNS, CDR2 SASEGT. In nucleotides, the CDR3 is TGTGCCACCGTTAGCGGGAGTTACAATGAGCAGTTCTTC. Translating it yields CATVSGSYNEQFF.

The J gene is TRBJ1-5, the V gene TRBV6-6; 8 nucleotides agree with TRBD1. The germline CDR1 and CDR2 sequences are MNHNY and SVGAGI (reference sequence). CDR3 length: 15 residues. V trimming: 7 bases; J trimming: 5 bases; junction bases outside the gene matches: 10. The CDR3 reads CASTHSGTGDQPQHF. As DNA, the CDR3 is TGTGCCAGCACCCATTCCGGGACAGGAGATCAGCCCCAGCATTTT.

The V gene is TRBV14, the J gene TRBJ2-7; 8 bases agree with TRBD2. The CDR3 consists of 14 residues. Trimming removed 4 bases from V and 4 bases from J; junction bases left unmatched: 6. The germline V gene encodes CDR1 SGHDN and CDR2 FVKESK. CDR3 loop: CASSPAGDGYEQYF. For the CDR3, the DNA is TGTGCCAGCAGCCCAGCGGGAGACGGGTACGAGCAGTACTTC.

This clone was detected once. The chain recombines TRBV7-8 with TRBJ2-1; maybe TRBD2 (6 bases). From germline, CDR1 is SGHVS and CDR2 FQNEAQ. The CDR3 totals 13 residues. V lost 9 bases to trimming and J lost 8 bases, with 17 bases between them. CDR3 DNA: TGTGCCAGTATGGGACTCCAAAGGGATGAGCAGTTCTTC. Amino acids: CASMGLQRDEQFF.

V usage is TRBV28 and J usage is TRBJ1-1; D not certain. CDR1 and CDR2 from the germline V gene are MDHEN and SYDVKM. V lost 2 bases and J lost 3, with 4 bases in between. The CDR3 length is 12 residues. CDR3 region: CASSLGDTEAFF. CDR3 DNA sequence: TGTGCCAGCAGTTTAGGAGACACTGAAGCTTTCTTT.

The gene calls are TRBV9 and TRBJ1-3; maybe TRBD1 (5 bases). Trimming removed 0 bases from V and 0 bases from J, with 7 bases in between. Germline V gene lookup returns CDR1 SGDLS and CDR2 YYNGEE. CDR3 length: 15 residues. As DNA, the CDR3 is TGTGCCAGCAGCGTAGGAGACAGCTCTGGAAACACCATATATTTT. Translating it yields CASSVGDSSGNTIYF.